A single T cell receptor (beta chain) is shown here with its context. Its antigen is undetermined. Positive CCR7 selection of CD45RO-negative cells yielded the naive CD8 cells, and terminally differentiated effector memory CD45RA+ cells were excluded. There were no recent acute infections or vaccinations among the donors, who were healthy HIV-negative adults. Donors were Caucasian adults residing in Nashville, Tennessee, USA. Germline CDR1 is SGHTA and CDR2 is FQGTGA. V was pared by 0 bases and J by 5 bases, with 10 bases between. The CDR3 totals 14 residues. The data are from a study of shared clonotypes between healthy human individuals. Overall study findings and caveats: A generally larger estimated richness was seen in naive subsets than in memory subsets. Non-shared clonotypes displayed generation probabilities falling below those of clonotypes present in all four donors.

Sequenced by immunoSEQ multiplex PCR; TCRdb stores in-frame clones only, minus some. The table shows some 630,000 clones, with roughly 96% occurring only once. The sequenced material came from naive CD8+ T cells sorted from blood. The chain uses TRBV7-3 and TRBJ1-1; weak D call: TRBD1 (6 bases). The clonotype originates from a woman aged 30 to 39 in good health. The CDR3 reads CASSLTGGGTEAFF. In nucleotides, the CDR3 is TGTGCCAGCAGCTTAACAGGGGGAGGGACTGAAGCTTTCTTT. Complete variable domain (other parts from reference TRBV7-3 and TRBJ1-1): GAGVSQTPSNKVTEKGKYVELRCDPISGHTALYWYRQSLGQGPEFLIYFQGTGAADDSGLPNDRFFAVRPEGSVSTLKIQRTERGDSAVYLCASSLTGGGTEAFFGQGTRLTVV.